One and the same sample provided the 11 T cell receptor beta chains below, sequenced in a study of T cell repertoires in cytomegalovirus infection. TCRdb ran MiXCR on the reads and lists one entry per CDR3 protein. The repertoire consists of hundreds of thousands of distinct CDR3 sequences, with roughly 33% occurring once and the leading ten covering approximately 13%. Their specific antigens are unknown. Sequenced material: cultured CD8+ T cells from PBMCs, taken from culture after CMV antigen stimulation. Receptors were obtained from a human donor in good health (CMV status not recorded). Some clones in this sample may be carry-over from other donors' samples.

The chain couples TRBV24-1 to TRBJ2-3; 7 nucleotides match TRBD1. This CDR3 spans 13 amino acids. Trimming at V came to 4 bases and at J to 8 bases, leaving 5 bases not matched to a gene. CDR1 is KGHDR and CDR2 is SFDVKD in the germline V gene. CDR3 sequence (DNA): TGTGCCACCAGTGACCCGACAGGGAGTACGCAGTATTTT. Translated, it gives CATSDPTGSTQYF.

This clonotype was found a few times. The chain couples TRBV19 to TRBJ1-6; 9 nucleotides line up with TRBD1. V was clipped by 7 bases and J by 9 bases; unmatched bases: 7. The CDR3 runs to 14 residues. Germline V gene lookup returns CDR1 LNHDA and CDR2 SQIVND (reference sequence). The CDR3 bases are TGTGCCAGTAATCCCGGGACAGGGATTTCACCCCTCCACTTT. Amino acid sequence: CASNPGTGISPLHF.

The V and J genes are TRBV5-4 and TRBJ1-6; D possibly corresponds to TRBD1 (6 bases). V was clipped by 1 base and J by 9 bases, with 8 bases between them. The CDR3 spans 13 residues. The germline V gene has CDR1 SGHNT and CDR2 YYREEE (reference sequence). The CDR3 nucleotides read TGTGCCAGCAGCTTGACAGGGTTTTCACCCCTCCACTTT. Translation: CASSLTGFSPLHF.

This rearrangement joins TRBV6-6 to TRBJ1-2; D not resolved. This CDR3 spans 14 amino acids. The V end was cut by 0 bases, the J end by 3 bases, with 8 bases between. Germline V CDR1 and CDR2: MNHNY, SVGAGI (reference sequence). CDR3 nucleotides: TGTGCCAGCAGTTACTCACGTCAGGACTATGGCTACACCTTC. This gives the protein CASSYSRQDYGYTF.

V is TRBV7-9 and J is TRBJ1-1, with D unclear. From germline, CDR1 is SEHNR and CDR2 FQNEAQ (reference sequence). The CDR3 has 13 amino acids. V lost 5 bases to trimming and J lost 6 bases, with 13 bases between them. Here the CDR3 reads CASSPGERSEAFF. CDR3 coding DNA: TGTGCCAGCAGCCCGGGAGAGAGATCTGAAGCTTTCTTT.

The chain couples TRBV12-3 or TRBV12-4 to TRBJ2-1; D gene ambiguous. CDR3 length: 12 amino acids. V lost 3 bases and J lost 9, with 9 bases in between. The CDR3 DNA is TGTGCCAGCAGTTTTACTGTACTTGAGCAGTTCTTC. Translating it yields CASSFTVLEQFF.

The chain uses TRBV27 and TRBJ1-5, with 8 bases identical to TRBD1. Germline V gene sequence: CDR1 MNHEY, CDR2 SMNVEV (reference sequence). V lost 6 bases, J lost 3 bases, and 7 bases stayed unmatched. This CDR3 is 15 amino acids long. The CDR3: CASRVGQGFNQPQHF. The DNA for the CDR3 is TGTGCCAGCAGGGTAGGACAGGGCTTCAATCAGCCCCAGCATTTT.

This clonotype was seen more than once but under ten times. CDR3 region: CASSVGQGGNQPQHF. CDR3 bases: TGTGCCAGCAGCGTAGGGCAGGGGGGTAATCAGCCCCAGCATTTT. The rearrangement joins TRBV9 to TRBJ1-5, with 7 nucleotides matching TRBD1. Germline V CDR1 and CDR2: SGDLS, YYNGEE. The CDR3 contains 15 residues. With 0 bases clipped from V and 4 bases from J, the junction kept 4 bases outside the gene matches.

Concerning this clonotype: This could be a read error, since a much larger clone is one nucleotide away. This chain links TRBV7-2 with TRBJ2-1; D not resolved. This CDR3 has 16 residues. Germline loops: CDR1 SGHTA, CDR2 FQGNSA. In DNA form, the CDR3 reads TGTGCCAGCAGTCTCCGACCCCTCGGAGCCCACAATGAGCTGTTCTTC. Protein sequence: CASSLRPLGAHNELFF.

The table lists this clonotype with a few counts. This chain joins TRBV7-8 and TRBJ1-2; D is uncertain. V was pared by 5 bases and J by 8 bases, with 12 bases between. The CDR3 consists of 12 residues. Germline V gene sequence: CDR1 SGHVS, CDR2 FQNEAQ. CDR3 sequence reads: CASSQIDGGYTF. For the CDR3, the DNA is TGTGCCAGCAGCCAAATCGATGGGGGCTACACCTTC.

This clonotype was seen ten or more times. The V and J genes are TRBV7-6 and TRBJ2-1; TRBD1 matches at 7 bases. The CDR3 contains 15 residues. V shed 4 bases, J shed 8 bases, and the junction held 11 bases outside the gene matches. Germline CDR1 is SGHVS and CDR2 is FNYEAQ. The CDR3 coding sequence is TGTGCCAGCAGCTCCCGAGAACAGGGGCGGGATGAGCAGTTCTTC. Translated, it gives CASSSREQGRDEQFF.